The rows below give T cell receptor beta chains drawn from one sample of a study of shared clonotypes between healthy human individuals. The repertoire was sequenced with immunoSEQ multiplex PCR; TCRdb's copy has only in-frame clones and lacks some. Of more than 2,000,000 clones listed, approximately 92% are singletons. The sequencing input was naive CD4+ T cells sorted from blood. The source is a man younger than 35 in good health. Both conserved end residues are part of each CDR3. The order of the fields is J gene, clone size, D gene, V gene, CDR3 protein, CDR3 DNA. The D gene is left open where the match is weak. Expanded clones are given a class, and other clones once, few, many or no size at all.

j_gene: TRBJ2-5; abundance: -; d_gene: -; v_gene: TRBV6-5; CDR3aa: CASSSGASGETQYF; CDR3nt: TGTGCCAGCAGTTCGGGGGCTAGCGGTGAGACCCAGTACTTC
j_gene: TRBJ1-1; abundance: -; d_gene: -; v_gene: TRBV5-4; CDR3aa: CASSLSQGSNTEAFF; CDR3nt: TGTGCCAGCAGCTTGTCACAGGGCTCGAACACTGAAGCTTTCTTT
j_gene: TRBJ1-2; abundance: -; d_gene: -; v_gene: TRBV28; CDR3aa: CASSLSGNYGYTF; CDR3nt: TGTGCCAGCAGTTTGTCCGGAAACTATGGCTACACCTTC
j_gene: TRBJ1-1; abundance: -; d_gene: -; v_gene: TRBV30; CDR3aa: CAWSPDRYEAFF; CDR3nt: TGTGCCTGGAGTCCCGACAGATATGAAGCTTTCTTT
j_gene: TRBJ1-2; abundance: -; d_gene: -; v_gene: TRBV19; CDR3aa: CASSPRGRDYGYTF; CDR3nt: TGTGCCAGTAGTCCCCGCGGTAGGGACTATGGCTACACCTTC
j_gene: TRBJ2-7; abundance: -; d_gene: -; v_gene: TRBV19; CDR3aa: CASTGRGLNYEQYF; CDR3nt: TGTGCCAGTACTGGCCGGGGGTTGAACTACGAGCAGTACTTC
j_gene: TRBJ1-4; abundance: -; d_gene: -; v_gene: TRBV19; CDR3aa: CASSPRGAGTNEKLFF; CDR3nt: TGTGCCAGTAGTCCGCGGGGGGCAGGGACTAATGAAAAACTGTTTTTT
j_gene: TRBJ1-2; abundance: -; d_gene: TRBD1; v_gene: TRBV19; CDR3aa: CASTGTVRNYGYTF; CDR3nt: TGTGCCAGTACCGGGACAGTTAGAAACTATGGCTACACCTTC
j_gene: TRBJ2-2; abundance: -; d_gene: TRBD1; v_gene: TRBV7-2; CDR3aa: CASSRQGGTGELFF; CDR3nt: TGTGCCAGCAGTCGACAGGGCGGCACCGGGGAGCTGTTTTTT
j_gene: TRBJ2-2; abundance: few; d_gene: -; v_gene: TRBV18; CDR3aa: CASSPRRQGSNTGELFF; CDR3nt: TGTGCCAGCTCACCAAGGCGGCAGGGGTCGAACACCGGGGAGCTGTTTTTT
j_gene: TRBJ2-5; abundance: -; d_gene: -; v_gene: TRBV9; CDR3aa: CASSVVGARVETQYF; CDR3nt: TGTGCCAGCAGCGTAGTGGGGGCCAGGGTTGAGACCCAGTACTTC
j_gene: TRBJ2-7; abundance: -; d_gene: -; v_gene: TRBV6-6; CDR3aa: CASSYRATYEQYF; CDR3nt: TGTGCCAGCAGTTACCGGGCGACCTACGAGCAGTACTTC
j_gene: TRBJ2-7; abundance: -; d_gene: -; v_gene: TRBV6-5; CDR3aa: CASSYIGRSYEQYF; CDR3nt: TGTGCCAGCAGTTACATCGGGCGATCCTACGAGCAGTACTTC
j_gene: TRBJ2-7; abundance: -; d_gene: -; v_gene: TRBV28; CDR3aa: CASSLSPSHNYEQYF; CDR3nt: TGTGCCAGCAGTTTAAGTCCCAGCCACAACTACGAGCAGTACTTC
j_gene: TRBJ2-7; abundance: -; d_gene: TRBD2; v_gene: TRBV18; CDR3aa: CASSPLSGSGEQYF; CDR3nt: TGTGCCAGCTCACCACTGAGCGGGAGTGGCGAGCAGTACTTC
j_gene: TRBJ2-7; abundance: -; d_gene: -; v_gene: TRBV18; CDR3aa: CASSPNKGPEQYF; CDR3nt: TGTGCCAGCTCACCTAACAAGGGGCCGGAGCAGTACTTC
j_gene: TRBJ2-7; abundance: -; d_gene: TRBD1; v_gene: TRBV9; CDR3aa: CASSPGTGAYEQYF; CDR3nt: TGTGCCAGCAGCCCGGGGACAGGAGCCTACGAGCAGTACTTC
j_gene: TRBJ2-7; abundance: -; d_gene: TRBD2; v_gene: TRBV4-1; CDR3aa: CASSQRIAGGSSYEQYF; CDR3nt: TGCGCCAGCAGCCAACGTATAGCGGGAGGGTCCTCCTACGAGCAGTACTTC
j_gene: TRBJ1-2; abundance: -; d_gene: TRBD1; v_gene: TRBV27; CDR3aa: CASSLSAGGSYGYTF; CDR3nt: TGTGCCAGCAGTTTATCGGCAGGGGGGAGCTATGGCTACACCTTC
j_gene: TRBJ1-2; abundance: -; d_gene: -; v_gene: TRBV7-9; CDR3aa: CASSHGTYGYTF; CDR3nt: TGTGCCAGCAGCCATGGTACATATGGCTACACCTTC
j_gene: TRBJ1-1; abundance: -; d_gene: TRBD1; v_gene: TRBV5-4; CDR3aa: CASSVPDRKNTEAFF; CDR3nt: TGTGCCAGCAGCGTACCGGACAGGAAGAACACTGAAGCTTTCTTT
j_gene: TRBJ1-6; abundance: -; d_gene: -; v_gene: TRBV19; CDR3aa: CASSIEATNSPLHF; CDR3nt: TGTGCCAGTAGTATAGAAGCCACCAATTCACCCCTCCACTTT
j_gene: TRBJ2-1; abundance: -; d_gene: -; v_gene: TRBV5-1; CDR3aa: CASTLGVEQFF; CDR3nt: TGCGCCAGCACCTTGGGGGTTGAGCAGTTCTTC
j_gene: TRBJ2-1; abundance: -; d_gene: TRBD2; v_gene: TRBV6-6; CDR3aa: CASRPGGAYNEQFF; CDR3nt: TGTGCCAGCAGACCCGGGGGGGCTTACAATGAGCAGTTCTTC
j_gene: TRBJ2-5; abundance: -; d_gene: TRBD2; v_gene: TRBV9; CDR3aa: CASSVGVAGEETQYF; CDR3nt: TGTGCCAGCAGCGTAGGGGTAGCGGGAGAAGAGACCCAGTACTTC
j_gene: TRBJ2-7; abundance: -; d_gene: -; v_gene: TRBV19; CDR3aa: CASSHSRVDTYEQYF; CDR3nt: TGTGCCAGTAGCCACTCCAGGGTAGACACCTACGAGCAGTACTTC
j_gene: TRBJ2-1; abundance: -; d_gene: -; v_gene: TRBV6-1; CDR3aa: CASSEGERVTYNEQFF; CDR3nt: TGTGCCAGCAGTGAAGGTGAGCGGGTAACTTACAATGAGCAGTTCTTC
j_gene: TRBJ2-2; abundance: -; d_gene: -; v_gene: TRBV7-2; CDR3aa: CASSLSGGTGELFF; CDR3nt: TGTGCCAGCAGCTTATCCGGGGGCACCGGGGAGCTGTTTTTT
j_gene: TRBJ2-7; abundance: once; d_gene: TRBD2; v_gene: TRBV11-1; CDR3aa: CASSPYIAGNDYEQYF; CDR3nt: TGTGCCAGCAGCCCCTACATAGCGGGAAATGACTACGAGCAGTACTTC
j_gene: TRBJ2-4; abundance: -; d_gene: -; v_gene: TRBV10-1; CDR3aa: CASSEQGAKNIQYF; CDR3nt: TGCGCCAGCAGTGAGCAGGGGGCCAAAAACATTCAGTACTTC
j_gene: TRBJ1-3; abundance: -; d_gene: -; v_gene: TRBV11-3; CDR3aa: CASSQQGVDTIYF; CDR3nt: TGTGCCAGCAGCCAGCAGGGAGTGGACACCATATATTTT
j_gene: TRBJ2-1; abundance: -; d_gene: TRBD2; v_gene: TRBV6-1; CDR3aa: CASRLAGPLNEQFF; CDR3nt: TGTGCCAGCAGATTAGCGGGGCCGCTCAATGAGCAGTTCTTC
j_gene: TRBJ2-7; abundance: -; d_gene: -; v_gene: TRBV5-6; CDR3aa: CASSLKTTSYEQYF; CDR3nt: TGTGCCAGCAGCTTGAAGACTACCTCCTACGAGCAGTACTTC
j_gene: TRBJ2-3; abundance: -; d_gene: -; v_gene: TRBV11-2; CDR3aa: CASSLGFGDTQYF; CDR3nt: TGTGCCAGCAGCTTGGGTTTTGGGGATACGCAGTATTTT
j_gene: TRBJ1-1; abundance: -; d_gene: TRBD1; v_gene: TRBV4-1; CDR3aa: CASSLQGDLNTEAFF; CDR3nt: TGCGCCAGCAGTTTACAGGGGGATTTGAACACTGAAGCTTTCTTT
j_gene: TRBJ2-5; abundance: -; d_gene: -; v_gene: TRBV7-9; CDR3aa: CASSWDGSWETQYF; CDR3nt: TGTGCCAGCAGCTGGGACGGGAGCTGGGAGACCCAGTACTTC
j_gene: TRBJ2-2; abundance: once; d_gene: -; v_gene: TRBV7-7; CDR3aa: CASSLGGATSHTGELFF; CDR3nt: TGTGCTAGCAGCTTAGGGGGGGCCACATCGCACACCGGGGAGCTGTTTTTT
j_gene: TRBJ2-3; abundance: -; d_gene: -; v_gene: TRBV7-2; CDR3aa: CASSLGRQVATDTQYF; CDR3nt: TGTGCCAGCAGCTTAGGACGGCAGGTCGCGACAGATACGCAGTATTTT
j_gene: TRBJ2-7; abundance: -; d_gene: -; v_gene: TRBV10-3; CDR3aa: CAISEGVPAYEQYF; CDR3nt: TGTGCCATCAGTGAAGGGGTCCCCGCCTACGAGCAGTACTTC
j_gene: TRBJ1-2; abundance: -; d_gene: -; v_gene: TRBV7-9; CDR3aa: CASNSPDRRYYGYTF; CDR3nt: TGTGCCAGCAACTCACCAGACAGACGATACTATGGCTACACCTTC
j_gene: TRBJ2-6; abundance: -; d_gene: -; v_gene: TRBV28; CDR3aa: CASSRGGSGANVLTF; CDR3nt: TGTGCCAGCAGCAGGGGAGGCTCTGGGGCCAACGTCCTGACTTTC
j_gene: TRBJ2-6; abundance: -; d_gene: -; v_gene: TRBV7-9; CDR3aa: CASSLDGWGRNSGANVLTF; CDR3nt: TGTGCCAGCAGCTTAGATGGGTGGGGGCGTAACTCTGGGGCCAACGTCCTGACTTTC
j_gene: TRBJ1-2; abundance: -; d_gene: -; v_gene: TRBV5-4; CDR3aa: CASSQDGNYGYTF; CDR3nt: TGTGCCAGCAGCCAAGACGGGAACTATGGCTACACCTTC
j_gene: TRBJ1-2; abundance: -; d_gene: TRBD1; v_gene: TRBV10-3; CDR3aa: CAITRTGRDYGYTF; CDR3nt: TGTGCCATCACCCGGACAGGGCGGGACTATGGCTACACCTTC
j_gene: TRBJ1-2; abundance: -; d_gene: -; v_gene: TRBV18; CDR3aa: CASSPGREDGYTF; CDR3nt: TGTGCCAGCTCACCGGGAAGGGAGGATGGCTACACCTTC
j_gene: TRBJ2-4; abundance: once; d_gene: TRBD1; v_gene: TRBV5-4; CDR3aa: CASGDRDGTNIQYF; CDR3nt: TGTGCCAGCGGAGACAGGGATGGTACAAACATTCAGTACTTC
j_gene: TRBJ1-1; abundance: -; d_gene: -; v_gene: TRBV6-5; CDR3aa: CASSWAEGGKEAFF; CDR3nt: TGTGCCAGCAGTTGGGCGGAGGGGGGGAAGGAAGCTTTCTTT